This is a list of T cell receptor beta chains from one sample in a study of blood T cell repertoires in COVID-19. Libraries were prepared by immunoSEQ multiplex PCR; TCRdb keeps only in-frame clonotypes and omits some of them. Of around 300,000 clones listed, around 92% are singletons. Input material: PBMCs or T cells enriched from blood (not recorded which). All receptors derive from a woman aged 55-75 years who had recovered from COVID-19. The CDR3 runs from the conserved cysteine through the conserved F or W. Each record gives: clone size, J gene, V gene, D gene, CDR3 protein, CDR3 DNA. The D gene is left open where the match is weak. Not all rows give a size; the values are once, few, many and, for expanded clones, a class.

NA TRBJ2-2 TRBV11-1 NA CASSPRDNTGELFF TGTGCCAGCAGCCCTCGGGACAATACCGGGGAGCTGTTTTTT
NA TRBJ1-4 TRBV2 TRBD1 CASSAGGWEKLFF TGTGCCAGCAGTGCAGGGGGTTGGGAAAAACTGTTTTTT
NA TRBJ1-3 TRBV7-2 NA CASSPYSQGTIYF TGTGCCAGCAGCCCGTACAGCCAGGGCACCATATATTTT
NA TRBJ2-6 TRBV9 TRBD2 CASSAPPGGSGANVLTF TGTGCCAGCAGCGCTCCTCCGGGAGGGTCTGGGGCCAACGTCCTGACTTTC
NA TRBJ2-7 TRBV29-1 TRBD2 CSVDGLAGGYEQYF TGCAGCGTTGACGGACTAGCGGGGGGCTACGAGCAGTACTTC
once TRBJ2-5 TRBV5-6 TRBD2 CASRGGNQETQYF TGTGCCAGCAGGGGGGGGAACCAAGAGACCCAGTACTTC
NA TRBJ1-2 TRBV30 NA CAWSVQGGYGYTF TGTGCCTGGAGTGTCCAGGGTGGGTACGGCTACACCTTC
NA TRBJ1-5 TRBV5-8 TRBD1 CASSPARTGGNQPQHF TGTGCCAGCAGCCCGGCGAGAACAGGGGGGAATCAGCCCCAGCATTTT
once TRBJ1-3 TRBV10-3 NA CAIFLGSGTIYF TGTGCCATTTTTCTCGGGTCGGGCACCATATATTTT
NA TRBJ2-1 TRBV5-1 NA CASSLGWGPDNEQFF TGCGCCAGCAGCTTAGGGTGGGGCCCGGACAATGAGCAGTTCTTC
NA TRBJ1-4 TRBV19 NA CARKQISNEKLFF TGTGCCAGGAAACAGATCTCTAATGAAAAACTGTTTTTT
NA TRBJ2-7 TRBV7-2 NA CASSTPIPVPGREQYF TGTGCCAGCAGCACCCCAATCCCCGTTCCGGGTCGCGAGCAGTACTTC
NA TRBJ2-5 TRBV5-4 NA CASSLEAAGGPQYF TGTGCCAGCAGCTTGGAGGCGGCAGGAGGGCCCCAGTACTTC
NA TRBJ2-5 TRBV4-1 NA CASSQAPTTQETQYF TGCGCCAGCAGCCAAGCCCCTACTACCCAGGAGACCCAGTACTTC
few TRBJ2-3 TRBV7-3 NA CASSLYGGSTDTQYF TGTGCCAGCAGCTTATACGGGGGAAGCACAGATACGCAGTATTTT
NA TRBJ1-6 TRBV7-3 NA CASSLLGGGHSPLHF TGTGCCAGCAGCTTACTTGGGGGGGGCCACTCACCCCTCCACTTT
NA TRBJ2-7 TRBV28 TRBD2 CASSYFGTSGTYEQYF TGTGCCAGCAGCTACTTTGGGACTAGCGGGACCTACGAGCAGTACTTC
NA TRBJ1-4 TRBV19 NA CASTRGFGEKLFF TGTGCCAGTACAAGGGGATTTGGAGAAAAACTGTTTTTT
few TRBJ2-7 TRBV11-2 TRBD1 CASSLGFRGTYEQYF TGTGCCAGCAGCTTAGGATTCAGGGGGACCTACGAGCAGTACTTC
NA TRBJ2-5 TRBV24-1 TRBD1 CATSDVYRGQETQYF TGTGCCACCAGTGATGTCTACAGGGGGCAGGAGACCCAGTACTTC
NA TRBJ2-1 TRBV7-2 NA CASSLDYHNEQFF TGTGCCAGCAGCTTAGACTACCACAATGAGCAGTTCTTC
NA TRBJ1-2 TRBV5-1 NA CASSLIGGYGYTF TGCGCCAGCAGCCTGATCGGGGGATATGGCTACACCTTC
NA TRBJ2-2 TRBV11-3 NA CASSPIVTGELFF TGTGCCAGCAGCCCCATAGTCACCGGGGAGCTGTTTTTT
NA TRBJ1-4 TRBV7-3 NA CASSSGAGEKLFF TGTGCCAGCAGCTCAGGGGCGGGTGAAAAACTGTTTTTT
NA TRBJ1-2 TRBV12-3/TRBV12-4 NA CASSPAAKGYTF TGTGCCAGCAGCCCGGCGGCTAAGGGCTACACCTTC
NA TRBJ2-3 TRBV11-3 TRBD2 CASSQRLARTDTQYF TGTGCCAGCAGCCAAAGACTAGCACGCACAGATACGCAGTATTTT
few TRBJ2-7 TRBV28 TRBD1 CASDQNRGREQYF TGTGCCAGCGACCAGAACAGGGGGAGGGAGCAGTACTTC
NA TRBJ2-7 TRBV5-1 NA CASSWGLTYEQYF TGCGCCAGCAGCTGGGGACTCACCTACGAGCAGTACTTC
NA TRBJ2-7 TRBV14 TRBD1 CASSRTGGGEQYF TGTGCCAGCAGCCGCACAGGGGGCGGCGAGCAGTACTTC
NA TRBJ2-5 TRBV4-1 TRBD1 CASSQEPTGGWETQYF TGCGCCAGCAGCCAAGAACCGACAGGGGGCTGGGAGACCCAGTACTTC
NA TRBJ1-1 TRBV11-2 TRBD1 CASSSLTGGNGEAFF TGTGCCAGCAGCTCACTAACAGGGGGCAACGGTGAAGCTTTCTTT
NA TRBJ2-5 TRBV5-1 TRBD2 CASSTGLAGGPGETQYF TGCGCCAGCAGCACGGGACTAGCGGGGGGCCCCGGAGAGACCCAGTACTTC
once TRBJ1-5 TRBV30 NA CAWEQGRGQPQHF TGTGCCTGGGAGCAGGGTCGCGGTCAGCCCCAGCATTTT
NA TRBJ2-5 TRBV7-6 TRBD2 CASSLDGGLAGPSDQYF TGTGCCAGCAGCTTAGACGGGGGACTAGCGGGGCCCTCGGACCAGTACTTC
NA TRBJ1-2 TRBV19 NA CASSGGGVNVYGYTF TGTGCCAGTAGTGGGGGGGGAGTGAACGTCTATGGCTACACCTTC
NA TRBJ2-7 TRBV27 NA CASSPQKNYEQYF TGTGCCAGCAGTCCCCAAAAAAACTACGAGCAGTACTTC
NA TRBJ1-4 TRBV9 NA CASSTGGTNEKLFF TGTGCCAGCAGCACCGGGGGTACTAATGAAAAACTGTTTTTT
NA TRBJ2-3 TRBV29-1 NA CSARRATSTDTQYF TGCAGCGCAAGGAGGGCCACTAGCACAGATACGCAGTATTTT
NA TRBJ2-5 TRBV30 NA CAWSSGSSQGETQYF TGTGCCTGGAGCTCGGGATCGAGTCAAGGAGAGACCCAGTACTTC
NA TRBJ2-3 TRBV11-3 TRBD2 CASSGGTSVRTDTQYF TGTGCCAGCAGCGGCGGGACTAGCGTGCGCACAGATACGCAGTATTTT
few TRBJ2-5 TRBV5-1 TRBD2 CASSWRSLAGEETQYF TGCGCCAGCAGCTGGAGGTCTCTAGCGGGAGAAGAGACCCAGTACTTC
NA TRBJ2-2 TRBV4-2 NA CASSPPLWEVGTGELFF TGTGCCAGCAGCCCACCCCTTTGGGAGGTTGGGACCGGGGAGCTGTTTTTT
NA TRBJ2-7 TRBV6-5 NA CASINTGSAYEQYF TGTGCCAGCATTAACACCGGGAGCGCCTACGAGCAGTACTTC
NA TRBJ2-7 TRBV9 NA CASSVNNEQYF TGTGCCAGCAGCGTAAATAACGAGCAGTACTTC
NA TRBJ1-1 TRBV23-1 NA CASSRRGLNTEAFF TGCGCCAGCAGTCGGAGGGGATTGAACACTGAAGCTTTCTTT
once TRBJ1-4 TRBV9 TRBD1 CASSVGFGTGYEKLFF TGTGCCAGCAGCGTAGGTTTCGGGACAGGGTATGAAAAACTGTTTTTT